The clone carrying this T cell receptor beta chain was detected only a few times. This sample was taken from a study of Graves' ophthalmopathy and Graves' hyperthyroidism. About the research overall: Before any treatment was given, at initial diagnosis, peripheral blood was collected.

Germline-derived CDR1 and CDR2 are MNHNS and SASEGT. The CDR3 is 15 amino acids. J gave up 1 base and V 5 bases, and 6 bases lay outside the gene matches. As the template, RNA transcripts were used to amplify TCR beta CDR3 regions. RT-PCR with HTBI primers came first, then second-round multiplex PCR. TCRdb reprocessed the multiplex PCR reads via MiXCR and lists one record per CDR3 protein. This table has some 210,000 distinct CDR3 sequences, around 30% appearing once. This sequence joins TRBV6-1 and TRBJ2-7; 9 nucleotides agree with TRBD1. The receptor's source is a man aged 50-59 years with Graves' ophthalmopathy. The sample consisted of peripheral blood. The CDR3 nucleotides read TGTGCCAGCAGTCAGCACGGACAGGGGTCCTACGAGCAGTACTTC. This gives the protein CASSQHGQGSYEQYF.